This T cell receptor (beta chain) is from a study of human T cells and chemical hapten exposure. Documented time point: patch test 1, 2 weeks after DPC sensitization. As for treatment: therapeutic diphenylcyclopropenone sensitization with weekly scalp DPC. The donor pool consisted of alopecia patients aged 18 to 70 years, considered suitable for DPC. TCRdb re-derived calls from the RACE reads in MiXCR, one entry per CDR3 protein. The sample contains around 160,000 distinct CDR3 sequences, roughly 14% of which appear only once. The germline gives CDR1 SGHRS, CDR2 YFSETQ. The length of the CDR3 is 13 residues. V was cut by 5 bases and J by 9 bases, with 15 bases left in between.

The material was whole blood, obtained in connection with sensitization to the hapten diphenylcyclopropenone (DPC). The chain links TRBV5-1 to TRBJ1-3; D is possibly TRBD1 (5 bases). This TCR was recovered from a woman aged 25 to 39 with alopecia areata. Some clones in this sample may be carry-over from other donors' samples. For the CDR3, the DNA is TGCGCCAGCAGTCGCTCCTCTGGGGGCACCATATATTTT. Its translation: CASSRSSGGTIYF.